This is a list of T cell receptor beta chains from one sample in a study of cytomegalovirus exposure and HLA in healthy donors. Sequencing used immunoSEQ multiplex PCR; TCRdb keeps in-frame clones, though not all of them. Among roughly 150,000 clones listed, 65% to 80% were seen once. Material: PBMCs. These receptors were obtained from a man aged 40-49 years in good health and CMV-seropositive. The CDR3 runs from the conserved cysteine through the conserved F or W. The D gene is left open where the match is weak. Some rows mark clone size as missing; the rest say once, few, many or name a class of expanded clone.

clone_size	cdr3_length	j_call	d_call	v_call	cdr3_nt	cdr3_aa
.	13	TRBJ2-1	.	TRBV2	TGTGCCAGCAGGGGGACTGTCTACAATGAGCAGTTCTTC	CASRGTVYNEQFF
few	14	TRBJ1-1	.	TRBV7-9	TGTGCCAGCAGCCAACAGGGTAGTTACACTGAAGCTTTCTTT	CASSQQGSYTEAFF
.	11	TRBJ2-3	.	TRBV28	TGTGCCAGCAGTCTCAGGGATACGCAGTATTTT	CASSLRDTQYF
.	14	TRBJ2-7	TRBD2	TRBV6-6	TGTGCCAGCACACTAGCGGGTCCTACCTACGAGCAGTACTTC	CASTLAGPTYEQYF
.	16	TRBJ2-7	.	TRBV29-1	TGCAGCGTATCCAATACCCCTGACAAAGACCTCTACGAGCAGTACTTC	CSVSNTPDKDLYEQYF
.	15	TRBJ2-1	TRBD2	TRBV11-2	TGTGCCAGCAGCTTAGCGGGTCGGGGGAGGGAGCTGCAGTTCTTC	CASSLAGRGRELQFF
.	13	TRBJ1-2	TRBD1	TRBV28	TGTGCCAGCAGCCCACAGGGGACCTATGGCTACACCTTC	CASSPQGTYGYTF
.	15	TRBJ2-1	TRBD2	TRBV28	TGTGCCAGCAGACCGAGGACTAGCGGGATATTTGAGCAGTTCTTC	CASRPRTSGIFEQFF
.	13	TRBJ2-3	.	TRBV10-2	TGCGCCACGTTATCCTCCCGCACAGATACGCAGTATTTT	CATLSSRTDTQYF
.	15	TRBJ1-5	.	TRBV21-1	TGTGCCAGCAGCAGCCGGGACAGGGGCAATCAGCCCCAGCATTTT	CASSSRDRGNQPQHF